The source of this T cell receptor (beta chain) is a study of cytomegalovirus exposure and HLA in healthy donors. Germline lookup yields CDR1 SEHNR and CDR2 FQNEAQ (reference sequence). This CDR3 has 14 residues. Germline trimming cut 3 bases from V and 3 bases from J; bases unmatched to any gene: 3. Researchers ran the PCR with 60 Vbeta and 13 Jbeta primers. The protocol was immunoSEQ multiplex PCR, while the TCRdb copy is restricted to in-frame clones and leaves out a portion. This sample has around 100,000 clones; 70% to 80% occur once, and the top ten carry just under 3%. What was sequenced was PBMCs. The rearrangement links TRBV7-9 to TRBJ2-7, with TRBD1 matching 9 bases. The receptor's source is a woman in her late teens or twenties in good health and CMV-seropositive. Here the CDR3 reads CASSFGQGFYEQYF. CDR3 sequence (DNA): TGTGCCAGCAGCTTTGGACAGGGGTTCTACGAGCAGTACTTC.